This T cell receptor beta chain derives from a study of cytomegalovirus exposure and HLA in healthy donors. Notes on the study in general: Indistinguishability led to the exclusion of some V segments, TRBV6-2 and TRBV6-3 included.

Donors were nominally healthy when sampled, though unrecorded immune exposures were likely. Details on this clone: Its antigen remains unknown.

A multiplex PCR was run with 60 Vbeta primers and 13 Jbeta primers. The authors' processing: In a later analysis, 60 million to 90 million unique TCR beta chains included roughly 11 million shared by two or more donors. Clones were sequenced by immunoSEQ multiplex PCR, and TCRdb holds only the in-frame ones, with some missing. V and J calls and clone size come straight from that table; D and trimming were deduced from the DNA. The sample yields around 150,000 clones, around 81% seen once. The CDR3 has 15 amino acids. With V trimmed by 3 bases and J by 8 bases, 10 bases remained unmatched. Germline lookup yields CDR1 LGHNA and CDR2 YNFKEQ.

The chain employs TRBV4-2 and TRBJ1-1; 9 bases match TRBD1. The receptor's source is a male donor in good health and CMV-seronegative. The material sequenced was PBMCs. The CDR3 reads CASSQLTGGGLEAFF. The DNA for the CDR3 is TGTGCCAGCAGCCAGCTGACAGGGGGGGGTCTGGAAGCTTTCTTT.